This is a list of T cell receptor beta chains from one sample in a study of response to subunit inactivated influenza vaccine. TCRdb redid the calling of the RT-PCR reads with MiXCR, one entry per CDR3 protein. The sample includes more than 200,000 distinct CDR3 sequences, more than 10% of them seen just once. The sample here was non-naive T cells sorted from PBMCs, taken around 14 days before vaccination. All receptors come from a man between 50 and 59 years old who received an inactivated influenza vaccine. The conserved cysteine and the conserved F or W are not part of the CDR3 here. For some rows the clone size is stated as once, few or many, or as a class when expanded; others skip it.

v_gene: TRBV7-9
j_gene: TRBJ2-5
abundance: many
CDR3aa: ASSSVEETQY

v_gene: TRBV7-2
j_gene: TRBJ1-3
abundance: .
CDR3aa: ASRGFGVAGNTIY

v_gene: TRBV9
j_gene: TRBJ2-7
abundance: few
CDR3aa: ASSDSGGASQEQY

v_gene: TRBV10-2
j_gene: TRBJ2-7
abundance: .
CDR3aa: ASSASGSEQY

v_gene: TRBV5-1
j_gene: TRBJ2-7
abundance: many
CDR3aa: ASSLALGAYEQY

v_gene: TRBV19
j_gene: TRBJ1-2
abundance: few
CDR3aa: ASSPGKGANYGYT

v_gene: TRBV5-1
j_gene: TRBJ2-5
abundance: few
CDR3aa: ASSTGTAAGWSETQY

v_gene: TRBV6-1
j_gene: TRBJ2-2
abundance: .
CDR3aa: ASSTGLATTGELF

v_gene: TRBV20-1
j_gene: TRBJ2-3
abundance: .
CDR3aa: SARPGTSSSDTQY

v_gene: TRBV2
j_gene: TRBJ2-5
abundance: few
CDR3aa: ASGGGVETQY

v_gene: TRBV10-3
j_gene: TRBJ2-1
abundance: .
CDR3aa: AISPSRGSYNEQF

v_gene: TRBV3-1
j_gene: TRBJ2-5
abundance: .
CDR3aa: ASSPGLAGGAQETQY

v_gene: TRBV30
j_gene: TRBJ2-7
abundance: .
CDR3aa: AWTWAGRPYEQY